Below are 25 T cell receptor beta chains sequenced from a single sample in a study of beta chain features in type 1 diabetes. The sequenced template was cDNA made from the entire isolated RNA. Here immunoSEQ multiplex PCR was the method, and the copy in TCRdb shows in-frame clones only, minus some. The sample carries a few hundred thousand clones, over 12% recorded once. The sequencing input was naive CD4+ T cells from blood. These receptors were taken from a woman between 18 and 29 years old in good health.

A few counts support this clone. The rearrangement links TRBV7-3 to TRBJ2-1; TRBD2 might be the D (5 bases). Germline CDR1 and CDR2: SGHTA and FQGTGA. The ends were cut back, 0 bases at V and 7 bases at J, with 10 bases in the middle. The CDR3 spans 14 residues. The CDR3 protein is CASSLTFAGNEQFF. The CDR3 bases are TGTGCCAGCAGCTTAACGTTTGCGGGTAATGAGCAGTTCTTC.

This clone was detected only a few times. The gene calls are TRBV4-1 and TRBJ2-7; 10 nucleotides align to TRBD2. The CDR3 runs 16 residues. Losses at the gene ends were 0 bases for V and 5 bases for J; bases not matched to a gene: 7. Germline values: CDR1 MGHRA, CDR2 YSYEKL. CDR3 DNA: TGCGCCAGCAGCCAAGATCCCAGCGGGAGGGCCCACGAGCAGTACTTC. As protein: CASSQDPSGRAHEQYF.

This chain links TRBV2 with TRBJ2-3; 7 positions match TRBD1. CDR1 SNHLY and CDR2 FYNNEI come from the germline V gene. V was clipped by 6 bases and J by 9 bases; unmatched bases: 12. This CDR3 region has 14 residues. The CDR3 reads CASSPRQGKMTQYF. The CDR3 coding sequence is TGTGCCAGCAGCCCCCGACAGGGAAAGATGACGCAGTATTTT.

This clone was picked up a small number of times. The chain links TRBV6-6 to TRBJ2-7; TRBD1 might be the D (5 bases). Per germline, CDR1 MNHNY and CDR2 SVGAGI (reference sequence). This CDR3 has 16 amino acids. V lost 0 bases and J 0 bases, leaving 12 bases between the germline ends. The CDR3 DNA sequence: TGTGCCAGCAGTTACTCCGTGGGGCCGTCCTCCTACGAGCAGTACTTC. Its translation is CASSYSVGPSSYEQYF.

This clone was counted only a few times. V and J are TRBV4-3 and TRBJ2-7, with D tentatively TRBD1 (5 bases). The V gene lost 4 bases and the J gene lost 6 bases, with 16 bases spanning the gap. Germline CDR1 and CDR2: LGHNA and YSLEER. The CDR3 spans 14 residues. The CDR3 DNA sequence: TGCGCCAGCAGCCTAATGACAGCCCCTGGCGAGCAGTACTTC. It translates to CASSLMTAPGEQYF.

V gene TRBV28 combines with J gene TRBJ2-1, with 8 bases lining up with TRBD2. The V and J ends lost 7 bases and 4 bases, in that order; junction bases with no gene match: 6. Germline assignment: CDR1 MDHEN and CDR2 SYDVKM. The CDR3 loop spans 14 amino acids. This chain's CDR3 is CASNRVAGYNEQFF. The CDR3, as DNA: TGTGCCAGCAACCGGGTAGCGGGGTACAATGAGCAGTTCTTC. Supplemented by reference TRBV28 and TRBJ2-1, the full variable domain reads DVKVTQSSRYLVKRTGEKVFLECVQDMDHENMFWYRQDPGLGLRLIYFSYDVKMKEKGDIPEGYSVSREKKERFSLILESASTNQTSMYLCASNRVAGYNEQFFGPGTRLTVL.

V and J are TRBV13 and TRBJ1-5; TRBD1 is a possible D gene (5 bases). V was trimmed by 3 bases and J by 7 bases, leaving 19 bases between them. The CDR3 is 16 residues long. Looked up from germline, CDR1 is PRHDT and CDR2 is FYEKMQ (reference sequence). DNA of the CDR3: TGTGCCAGCAGCTTCACCGGGGGGGGTCGGTACCAGCCCCAGCATTTT. Protein: CASSFTGGGRYQPQHF.

The rearrangement links TRBV9 to TRBJ1-2, with a possible D match to TRBD1 (5 bases). V was shortened by 0 bases and J by 4 bases, with 16 bases between the two germline ends. The CDR3 consists of 16 residues. Looked up from germline, CDR1 is SGDLS and CDR2 is YYNGEE. The CDR3 DNA is TGTGCCAGCAGCGTAGGAGGAGGGGAGGGCATCTATGGCTACACCTTC. Protein product: CASSVGGGEGIYGYTF.

This clone was picked up a small number of times. The chain combines TRBV28 with TRBJ2-7, with no clear D. Deletions cut 2 bases from V and 6 bases from J, with 11 bases between. The CDR3 contains 13 residues. Germline V lookup: CDR1 MDHEN, CDR2 SYDVKM. For the CDR3, the DNA is TGTGCCAGCAGTTTAGGGCCGACGGCCGAGCAGTACTTC. Encoded protein: CASSLGPTAEQYF.

The chain couples TRBV19 to TRBJ2-1, with TRBD2 identical over 9 bases. The CDR3 spans 15 residues. From germline, CDR1 is LNHDA and CDR2 SQIVND (reference sequence). V gave up 3 bases and J gave up 0 bases; unmatched junction bases: 0. CDR3 protein: CASSMTSGSYNEQFF. CDR3 nucleotide sequence: TGTGCCAGTAGTATGACTAGCGGCTCCTACAATGAGCAGTTCTTC.

The V gene is TRBV30, the J gene TRBJ1-1; no firm D call. Germline V gives CDR1 GTSNPN, CDR2 SVGIG (reference sequence). The CDR3 totals 12 residues. The V gene lost 4 bases and the J gene lost 1 base, with 7 bases spanning the gap. The CDR3 nucleotides are TGTGCCTGGAACCGGGGGAACACTGAAGCTTTCTTT. Translating gives CAWNRGNTEAFF.

This clone was detected a few times. V is TRBV15 and J is TRBJ2-1; TRBD2 agrees at 10 bases. In germline, CDR1 is LNHNV, CDR2 YYDKDF (reference sequence). The CDR3 is 15 residues long. V lost 3 bases to trimming and J lost 8 bases; unmatched junction nucleotides: 7. CDR3 in DNA: TGTGCCACCAGCAGTAGGGGACTAGCGTTCGATGAGCAGTTCTTC. Its protein is CATSSRGLAFDEQFF. The complete variable domain, with remaining parts taken from reference TRBV15 and TRBJ2-1, reads DAMVIQNPRYQVTQFGKPVTLSCSQTLNHNVMYWYQQKSSQAPKLLFHYYDKDFNNEADTPDNFQSRRPNTSFCFLDIRSPGLGDTAMYLCATSSRGLAFDEQFFGPGTRLTVL.

The chain employs TRBV5-1 and TRBJ2-5; 10 bases line up with TRBD2. Germline trimming cut 5 bases from V and 4 bases from J; bases unmatched to any gene: 5. Germline V gene sequence: CDR1 SGHRS, CDR2 YFSETQ. The CDR3 has 14 amino acids. The CDR3: CASRFSGGPETQYF. In DNA, the CDR3 is TGCGCCAGCAGGTTTAGCGGGGGGCCAGAGACCCAGTACTTC.

The rearrangement links TRBV7-2 to TRBJ2-7; D is perhaps TRBD1 (5 bases). CDR3 length: 17 residues. The germline gives CDR1 SGHTA, CDR2 FQGNSA. Deletions cut 6 bases from V and 0 bases from J, with 21 bases between. Here the CDR3 DNA reads TGTGCCAGCAGTCTTACAGGAGACCTATACACCTCCTACGAGCAGTACTTC. Its translation is CASSLTGDLYTSYEQYF.

This clone was detected only a few times. V and J are TRBV21-1 and TRBJ2-5; the table assigns TRBD2, which was not confirmed against the DNA. Judging by the DNA end, TRBJ2-7 fits better; the J call may be wrong. TRBV21-1 is flagged as a pseudogene. This CDR3 has 16 amino acids. The CDR3 protein is CASSLRGLAGIYEQYF. CDR3 DNA: TGTGCCAGCAGCCTACGGGGACTAGCGGGTATCTACGAGCAGTACTTC.

The rearrangement uses TRBV5-1 and TRBJ2-5; 8 positions agree with TRBD1. The assigned J gene may be wrong: the sequence end matches TRBJ2-7 better. The germline V gene has CDR1 SGHRS and CDR2 YFSETQ. The CDR3 spans 14 residues. The CDR3 is CASSGTGTSYEQYF. Here the CDR3 DNA reads TGCGCCAGCAGCGGGACAGGAACCTCCTACGAGCAGTACTTC.

The chain couples TRBV28 to TRBJ1-2; no clear D gene. The CDR3 is 14 amino acids. Trimming cost V 6 bases and J 2 bases, with 13 bases left between them. Germline assignment: CDR1 MDHEN and CDR2 SYDVKM. The CDR3 loop reads CASSPPVSNYGYTF. CDR3 nucleotides: TGTGCCAGCAGCCCTCCGGTTAGCAACTATGGCTACACCTTC.

This clone has just a few counts. The chain carries TRBV28 and TRBJ1-1; 7 bases match TRBD1. The CDR3 totals 13 residues. CDR1 and CDR2 (germline): MDHEN, SYDVKM. V gave up 7 bases and J gave up 4 bases; unmatched junction bases: 6. The CDR3 protein is CASNLWDSTEAFF. The CDR3 region has the DNA TGTGCCAGCAACCTGTGGGACAGCACTGAAGCTTTCTTT.

Here the CDR3 DNA reads TGTGCCAGCTCACCATTGCGGGCTAGCTCCTACAATGAGCAGTTCTTC. Protein product: CASSPLRASSYNEQFF. The V gene is TRBV18, the J gene TRBJ2-1, with a weak D call TRBD2 (5 bases). The CDR3 is made up of 16 amino acids. Germline loops: CDR1 KGHSH, CDR2 LQKENI. Deletions cut 2 bases from V and 0 bases from J, with 11 bases between. Variable domain in full (rest from reference TRBV18 and TRBJ2-1): NAGVMQNPRHLVRRRGQEARLRCSPMKGHSHVYWYRQLPEEGLKFMVYLQKENIIDESGMPKERFSAEFPKEGPSILRIQQVVRGDSAAYFCASSPLRASSYNEQFFGPGTRLTVL.

This clone has a handful of counts. The V and J genes are TRBV27 and TRBJ2-7, with D possibly being TRBD1 (5 bases). Germline CDR1 is MNHEY and CDR2 is SMNVEV (reference sequence). V was pared by 1 base and J by 0 bases, with 10 bases between. The CDR3 loop spans 15 amino acids. The CDR3 loop reads CASSLLYRSSYEQYF. The CDR3, as DNA: TGTGCCAGCAGTTTATTATACAGGAGCTCCTACGAGCAGTACTTC.

The chain recombines TRBV5-1 with TRBJ2-3, with a tentative D call TRBD2 (5 bases). The CDR3 covers 15 residues. V lost 1 base, J lost 2 bases, and 11 bases lay in between. Germline V gene lookup returns CDR1 SGHRS and CDR2 YFSETQ. The CDR3 here is CASSLSLAPTDTQYF. In DNA, the CDR3 is TGCGCCAGCAGCTTGTCGCTAGCCCCCACAGATACGCAGTATTTT.

The chain couples TRBV30 to TRBJ1-1; D unclear. CDR1 and CDR2 from the germline V gene are GTSNPN and SVGIG (reference sequence). This CDR3 is 14 amino acids long. V shed 0 bases and J shed 5 bases, with 13 bases lying between them. The CDR3 DNA follows: TGTGCCTGGAGTGTACTGAGAGGAGGAACTGAAGCTTTCTTT. Translating it yields CAWSVLRGGTEAFF.

This clone was seen only a few times. The genes are TRBV2 and TRBJ2-7, with 9 nucleotides matching TRBD1. The CDR3 loop spans 14 amino acids. V lost 2 bases, J lost 5 bases, and 4 bases stayed unmatched. The germline V gene has CDR1 SNHLY and CDR2 FYNNEI. In nucleotides, the CDR3 is TGTGCCAGCAGTGAACCGGACAGGGGTAACGAGCAGTACTTC. It specifies CASSEPDRGNEQYF.

The rearrangement uses TRBV7-9 and TRBJ2-7, with D possibly being TRBD2 (6 bases). The ends were cut back, 5 bases at V and 3 bases at J, with 14 bases in the middle. The V gene's germline CDR1 is SEHNR and CDR2 FQNEAQ (reference sequence). The CDR3 has 14 residues. This chain's CDR3 is CASSRSGTDYEQYF. Written as DNA, the CDR3 is TGTGCCAGCAGCCGCTCCGGGACTGACTACGAGCAGTACTTC. The whole variable domain, remainder taken from reference TRBV7-9 and TRBJ2-7, is DTGVSQNPRHKITKRGQNVTFRCDPISEHNRLYWYRQTLGQGPEFLTYFQNEAQLEKSRLLSDRFSAERPKGSFSTLEIQRTEQGDSAMYLCASSRSGTDYEQYFGPGTRLTVT.

This clone occurred a few times. The rearrangement uses TRBV2 and TRBJ2-5; weak D call: TRBD2 (5 bases). The CDR3 has 12 amino acids. Trimming pared 9 bases from V and 5 bases from J, leaving 13 bases between. In germline, CDR1 is SNHLY, CDR2 FYNNEI. CDR3 in amino acids: CASGGLWETQYF. For the CDR3, the DNA is TGTGCCAGTGGAGGACTTTGGGAGACCCAGTACTTC.